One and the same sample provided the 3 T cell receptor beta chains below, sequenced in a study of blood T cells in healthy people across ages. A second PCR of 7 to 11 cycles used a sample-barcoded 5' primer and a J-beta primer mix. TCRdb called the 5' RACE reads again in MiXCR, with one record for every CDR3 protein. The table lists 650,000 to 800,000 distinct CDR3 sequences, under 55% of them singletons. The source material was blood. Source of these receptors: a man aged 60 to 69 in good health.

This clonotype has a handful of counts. CDR3 sequence reads: CASRGDKTYEQYF. The CDR3 DNA is TGTGCCAGCCGAGGGGACAAGACCTACGAGCAGTACTTC. V gene TRBV12-3 or TRBV12-4 combines with J gene TRBJ2-7; tentatively, D is TRBD1 (6 bases). V was cut by 8 bases and J by 2 bases, with 13 bases left in between. This CDR3 is 13 amino acids long.

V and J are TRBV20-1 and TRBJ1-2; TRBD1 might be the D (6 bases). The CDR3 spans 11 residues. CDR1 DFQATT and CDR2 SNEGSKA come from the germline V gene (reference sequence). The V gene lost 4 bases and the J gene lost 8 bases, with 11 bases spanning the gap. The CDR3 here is CSANEGGGYTF. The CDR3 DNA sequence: TGCAGTGCTAACGAGGGGGGCGGCTACACCTTC.

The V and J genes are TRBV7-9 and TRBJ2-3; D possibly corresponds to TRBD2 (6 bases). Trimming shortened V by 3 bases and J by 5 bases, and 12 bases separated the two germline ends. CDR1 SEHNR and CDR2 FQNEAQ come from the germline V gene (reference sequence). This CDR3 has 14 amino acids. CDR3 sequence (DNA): TGTGCCAGCAGCTTCGACCGGGACTTAGATACGCAGTATTTT. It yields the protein CASSFDRDLDTQYF.